This T cell receptor (beta chain) was observed in a study of CD8 T cells in Susac syndrome. Patients having Susac syndrome satisfied recently defined diagnostic criteria for definite or probable disease. When the RNA was reverse transcribed, random hexamers were used with an input of roughly 0.45 to 1 ug. The TCR beta CDR3 was amplified by immunoSEQ multiplex PCR across 54 Vbeta, 13 Jbeta. TCRdb analysed the immunoSEQ multiplex PCR reads with MiXCR anew, one entry per CDR3 protein. The sample holds about 90,000 distinct CDR3 sequences, roughly 95% seen once. This clonotype was recorded only once. Sequences were obtained from CD8+ T cells from PBMCs. The TCR sequence derives from a human donor with Susac syndrome.

The CDR3: CSAPRTYTEAFF. The CDR3 DNA reads TGCAGTGCACCCCGGACTTACACTGAAGCTTTCTTT. The chain carries TRBV20-1 and TRBJ1-1; D is unclear. The CDR3 sequence is 12 residues long. Germline V CDR1 and CDR2: DFQATT, SNEGSKA (reference sequence). The V end lost 6 bases, the J end lost 3 bases, and 11 bases lay between the germline ends.